This T cell receptor (beta chain) was sequenced during a study of T cell responses to AZD1222 COVID-19 vaccine. The overall study: Pooled in the analysis were second doses at about 4 or about 12 weeks.

As to this clone: The antigen is undetermined.

Germline V gives CDR1 PRHDT, CDR2 FYEKMQ (reference sequence). After removal of 1 base from V and 2 bases from J, the junction contained 7 bases not matched to a gene. The CDR3 has 16 amino acids. The data were produced by immunoSEQ multiplex PCR, yet TCRdb's version contains in-frame clones alone and is incomplete. The sample holds 75,000 to 100,000 clones; roughly 85% are singletons and the top ten take roughly 6.3%. Points from the study as a whole: Spike-specific TCR breadth and depth grew following two AZD1222 doses. After the peak T cell response, and only then, were repertoires sampled.

This specimen consisted of peripheral blood, obtained on day 0 of AZD1222 vaccination. The chain carries TRBV13 and TRBJ1-1, with 7 positions matching TRBD1. This TCR was sampled from an adult in good health. DNA of the CDR3: TGTGCCAGCAGCTTAGCCCGGGACAGAGGAAACACTGAAGCTTTCTTT. Translating it yields CASSLARDRGNTEAFF.